This T cell receptor beta chain was observed in a study of blood T cell repertoires in COVID-19. Study summary: Donors in the United States, Italy and Spain gave samples during acute or convalescent COVID-19. T cells, B-cell-depleted T cells, or PBMCs supplied cDNA or gDNA.

The authors' processing: How many nucleated cells were present was estimated from reference gene primer amplification. Assay: immunoSEQ multiplex PCR; the TCRdb copy retains only in-frame clones and omits some. D and trimming were read from the DNA, whereas the V and J calls and clone size are those reported in that table. The profile shows fewer than 300,000 clones, about 86% of them singletons. Seattle's cohort entered during active infection and was followed longitudinally. The germline V gene encodes CDR1 LNHDA and CDR2 SQIVND (reference sequence). Trimming took 3 bases from V and 8 from J, leaving 8 bases between them. This CDR3 contains 13 residues.

What was sequenced was peripheral blood. This chain connects TRBV19 to TRBJ1-6; no reliable D call. The TCR sequence derives from a woman between 25 and 40 years old with COVID-19, enrolled during active disease. CDR3 loop: CASSISWDSPLHF. Written as DNA, the CDR3 is TGTGCCAGTAGTATTAGCTGGGATTCACCCCTCCACTTT.